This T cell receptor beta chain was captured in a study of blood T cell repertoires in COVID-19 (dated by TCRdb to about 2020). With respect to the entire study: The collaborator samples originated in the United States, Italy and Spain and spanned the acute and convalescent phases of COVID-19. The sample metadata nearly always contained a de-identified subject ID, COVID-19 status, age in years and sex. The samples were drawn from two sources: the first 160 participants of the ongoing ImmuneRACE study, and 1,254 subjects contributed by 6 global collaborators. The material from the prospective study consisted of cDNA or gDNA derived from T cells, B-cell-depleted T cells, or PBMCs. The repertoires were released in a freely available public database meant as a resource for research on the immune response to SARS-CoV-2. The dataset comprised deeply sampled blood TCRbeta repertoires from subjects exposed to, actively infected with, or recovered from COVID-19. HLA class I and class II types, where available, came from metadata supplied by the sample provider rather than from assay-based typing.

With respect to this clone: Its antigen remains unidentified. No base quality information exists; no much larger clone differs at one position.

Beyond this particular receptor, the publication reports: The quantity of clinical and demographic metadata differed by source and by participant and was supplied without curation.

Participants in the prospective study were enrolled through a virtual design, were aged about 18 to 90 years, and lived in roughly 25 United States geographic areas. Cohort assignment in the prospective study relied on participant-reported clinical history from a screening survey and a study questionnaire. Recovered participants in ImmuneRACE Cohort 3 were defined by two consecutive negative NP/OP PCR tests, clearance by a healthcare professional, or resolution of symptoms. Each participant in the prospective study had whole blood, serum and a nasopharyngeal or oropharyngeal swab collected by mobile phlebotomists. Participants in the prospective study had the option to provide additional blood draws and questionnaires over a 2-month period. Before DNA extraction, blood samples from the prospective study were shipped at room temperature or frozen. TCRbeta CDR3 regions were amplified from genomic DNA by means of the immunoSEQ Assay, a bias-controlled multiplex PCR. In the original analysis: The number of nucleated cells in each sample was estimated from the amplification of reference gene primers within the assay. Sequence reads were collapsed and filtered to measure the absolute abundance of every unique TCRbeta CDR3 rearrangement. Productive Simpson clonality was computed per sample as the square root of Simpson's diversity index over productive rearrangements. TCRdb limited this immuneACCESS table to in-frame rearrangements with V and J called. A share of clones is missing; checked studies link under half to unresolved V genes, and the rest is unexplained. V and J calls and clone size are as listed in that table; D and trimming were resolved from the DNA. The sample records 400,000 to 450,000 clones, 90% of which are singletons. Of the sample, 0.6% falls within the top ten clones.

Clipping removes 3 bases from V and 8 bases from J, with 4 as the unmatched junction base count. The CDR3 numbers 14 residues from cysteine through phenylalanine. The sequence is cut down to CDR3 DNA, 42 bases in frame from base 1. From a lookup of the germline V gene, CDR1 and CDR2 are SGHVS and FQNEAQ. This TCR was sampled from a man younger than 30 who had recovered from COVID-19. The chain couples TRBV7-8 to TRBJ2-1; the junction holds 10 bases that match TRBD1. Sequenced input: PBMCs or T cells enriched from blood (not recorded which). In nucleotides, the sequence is TGTGCCAGCAGCTTCGTTGGGACAGGGGATGAGCAGTTCTTC. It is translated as CASSFVGTGDEQFF.